A single sample gave rise to the 9 T cell receptor beta chains below, sequenced in a study of T cell responses to AZD1222 COVID-19 vaccine (dated by TCRdb to the early 2020s). Library construction relied on the immunoSEQ multiplex PCR assay. Here the immuneACCESS table is served through TCRdb, limited to in-frame sequences with V and J called. Missing clones are a known gap in these copies; in checked studies unresolved V genes cover under half, and the rest lacks a known reason. In all, the sample holds over 150,000 clones, and about nine tenths of those were seen once. Together, the top ten hold 2.5% to 3.5% of the sample. Taken with the paper, the label for time point translates to: baseline before first vaccination. Sequences were derived from peripheral blood, sampled on day 0 of AZD1222 vaccination. These receptors originate from an adult in good health.

The rearrangement links TRBV6-5 to TRBJ1-1, with 7 bases matching TRBD1. The CDR3 extends over 14 amino acids. The V and J ends lost 8 bases and 6 bases, in that order; junction bases with no gene match: 12. The germline V gene encodes CDR1 MNHEY and CDR2 SVGAGI. The CDR3 sequence is CASLPPGTVAEAFF. CDR3 nucleotides: TGTGCCAGCCTCCCCCCGGGGACAGTAGCTGAAGCTTTCTTT.

The chain has TRBV7-6 and TRBJ1-5; D gene ambiguous. The CDR3 consists of 15 residues. Per the germline V gene, CDR1 is SGHVS and CDR2 is FNYEAQ. V lost 1 base and J 2 bases, leaving 9 bases between the germline ends. The CDR3 is CASSLDSGGNQPQHF. The CDR3 DNA follows: TGTGCCAGCAGCTTAGATTCCGGGGGCAATCAGCCCCAGCATTTT. Drawing the rest from reference TRBV7-6 and TRBJ1-5, the complete variable domain is GAGVSQSPRYKVTKRGQDVALRCDPISGHVSLYWYRQALGQGPEFLTYFNYEAQQDKSGLPNDRFSAERPEGSISTLTIQRTEQRDSAMYRCASSLDSGGNQPQHFGDGTRLSIL.

V gene TRBV7-6 combines with J gene TRBJ1-1, with a weak D call TRBD1 (5 bases). This CDR3 region has 13 residues. CDR1 and CDR2 (germline): SGHVS, FNYEAQ. Trimming left V 4 bases short and J 1 base short, with 7 bases between. CDR3 coding DNA: TGTGCCAGCAGCTCCCAGGGGAACACTGAAGCTTTCTTT. Amino acids: CASSSQGNTEAFF.

This sequence joins TRBV19 and TRBJ1-2, with D maybe TRBD1 (5 bases). The germline CDR1 and CDR2 sequences are LNHDA and SQIVND (reference sequence). V was clipped by 5 bases and J by 4 bases, with 14 bases between them. This CDR3 region has 14 residues. CDR3 nucleotides: TGTGCCAGTAGTCGGGACGTACAATTCTATGGCTACACCTTC. Its translation is CASSRDVQFYGYTF. The variable domain in full, completed from reference TRBV19 and TRBJ1-2, reads DGGITQSPKYLFRKEGQNVTLSCEQNLNHDAMYWYRQDPGQGLRLIYYSQIVNDFQKGDIAEGYSVSREKKESFPLTVTSAQKNPTAFYLCASSRDVQFYGYTFGSGTRLTVV.

The gene calls are TRBV30 and TRBJ2-5; the match to TRBD1 covers 9 bases. CDR1 is GTSNPN and CDR2 is SVGIG in the germline V gene (reference sequence). V shed 4 bases, J shed 10 bases, and the junction held 16 bases outside the gene matches. CDR3 length: 15 amino acids. The DNA of the CDR3 is TGTGCCTGGACCCCCCCTGACAGGGGGAATGGTGGCCAGTACTTC. The encoded protein is CAWTPPDRGNGGQYF.

The chain carries TRBV7-3 and TRBJ1-2; a possible D gene is TRBD1 (6 bases). The CDR3 has 15 amino acids. Germline V gives CDR1 SGHTA, CDR2 FQGTGA. V dropped 7 bases and J dropped 6 bases, with 21 bases sitting between them. The CDR3: CASISGSTGLNGYTF. Here the CDR3 DNA reads TGTGCCAGCATTTCTGGTAGTACAGGGTTGAATGGCTACACCTTC. Full variable domain (rest looked up from reference TRBV7-3 and TRBJ1-2): GAGVSQTPSNKVTEKGKYVELRCDPISGHTALYWYRQSLGQGPEFLIYFQGTGAADDSGLPNDRFFAVRPEGSVSTLKIQRTERGDSAVYLCASISGSTGLNGYTFGSGTRLTVV.

The chain couples TRBV19 to TRBJ2-1; 8 nucleotides agree with TRBD1. The CDR3 is 14 residues long. J was trimmed by 2 bases and V by 7 bases; bases with no gene match: 4. CDR1 and CDR2 (germline): LNHDA, SQIVND (reference sequence). CDR3 DNA: TGTGCCAGTACCGCGACAGGGGCCTACAATGAGCAGTTCTTC. This codes for CASTATGAYNEQFF.

The chain combines TRBV7-8 with TRBJ1-5, with no clear D. CDR3 length: 15 amino acids. V lost 1 base, J lost 0 bases, and 7 bases lay in between. From germline, CDR1 is SGHVS and CDR2 FQNEAQ. The CDR3 sequence is CASSLGEYSNQPQHF. The CDR3 DNA reads as TGTGCCAGCAGCTTAGGGGAATATAGCAATCAGCCCCAGCATTTT.

The chain is built from TRBV18 and TRBJ2-6; unclear D gene. Trimming cost V 3 bases and J 0 bases, with 9 bases left between them. The CDR3 runs 16 residues. Germline assignment: CDR1 KGHSH and CDR2 LQKENI. In DNA form, the CDR3 reads TGTGCCAGCTCACCGAGAGAGTCCTCTGGGGCCAACGTCCTGACTTTC. It translates to CASSPRESSGANVLTF.